The text below deals with one T cell receptor beta chain. Generated by immunoSEQ multiplex PCR, the TCRdb table keeps only in-frame clones and is missing some. The sample has approximately 100,000 clones, about 90% seen once. This entry belongs to a study of T cell changes during pregnancy in multiple sclerosis. This CDR3 spans 18 amino acids. The sample in question was peripheral blood, obtained in the second trimester of pregnancy. This receptor was taken from a female donor with multiple sclerosis, enrolled in a pregnancy study. V is TRBV21-1 and J is TRBJ2-7; TRBD1, the D gene given by the table, was not confirmed from the DNA. TRBV21-1 is noted as a pseudogene. For the CDR3, the DNA is TGTGCCAGCCGAGGCCTCCCCCCTAACAGGGGAAAGGCCTACGAGCAGTACTTC. Amino acids: CASRGLPPNRGKAYEQYF.